This TCR beta chain was profiled in a study of T cell responses to AZD1222 COVID-19 vaccine. General study results and limits: Once two AZD1222 doses were given, Spike-specific TCR breadth and depth went up. Epitopes outside B.1.351 and B.1.1.7 mutated regions reportedly drew nearly half of spike TCRs. Repertoire sampling was restricted to post-peak T cell response timepoints.

Data came from immunoSEQ multiplex PCR; TCRdb stores just in-frame clones and leaves some out. Here the sample spans around 78,000 clones, 85% to 90% being singletons. The CDR3 covers 15 residues. V lost 6 bases and J lost 7; bases outside the gene matches: 10. Germline V CDR1 and CDR2: MNHEY, SVGEGT. To note about this clone: The antigen remains unidentified.

The source is an adult who received the AZD1222 COVID-19 vaccine. The source was peripheral blood, collected 28 days after the second AZD1222 dose. The gene calls are TRBV6-2 or TRBV6-3 and TRBJ2-1; 9 bases line up with TRBD1. The chain's CDR3 is CASSLQGAGGNEQFF. CDR3 DNA: TGTGCCAGCAGCCTACAGGGGGCGGGCGGGAATGAGCAGTTCTTC.